A selection of T cell receptor beta chains follows, all from one sample in a study of blood T cells in healthy people across ages. TCRdb called the 5' RACE reads again in MiXCR, with one record for every CDR3 protein. The top ten clones hold 3% to 4% of a sample with about 620,000 distinct CDR3 sequences, about 21% of them seen once. Sequenced material: blood. These receptors came from an older man in good health. Both conserved end residues are part of each CDR3. D genes are given only for firm matches. Size is stated for part of the rows, as once, few or many counts, or as a class when the clone is expanded.

j_call | d_call | v_call | clone_size | cdr3_nt | cdr3_aa
TRBJ1-3 | - | TRBV9 | - | TGTGCCGGCAGCGTAGAACCTACTGGAAACACCATATATTTT | CAGSVEPTGNTIYF
TRBJ2-7 | - | TRBV6-6 | - | TGTGCCAGCAGTGCCTACTTCTACGAGCAGTACTTC | CASSAYFYEQYF
TRBJ2-3 | - | TRBV12-3/TRBV12-4 | - | TGTGCCAGCAGTTTCTGGGGACCTAGAAGCACAGATACGCAGTATTTT | CASSFWGPRSTDTQYF
TRBJ2-5 | - | TRBV20-1 | - | TGCAGTGCTAGACTATCGGCTAGACAAGAGACCCAGTACTTC | CSARLSARQETQYF
TRBJ2-1 | - | TRBV12-3/TRBV12-4 | - | TGTGCCAGCAGTTCAGCGGGCGCCGTATACAATGAGCAGTTCTTC | CASSSAGAVYNEQFF
TRBJ2-4 | - | TRBV7-3 | - | TGTGCCAGCAGCTTATCGGCGGACTACCTAGCCAAAAACATTCAGTACTTC | CASSLSADYLAKNIQYF
TRBJ2-6 | - | TRBV30 | few | TGTGCCTGGAGTAGGACACACTCTGGGGCCAACGTCCTGACTTTC | CAWSRTHSGANVLTF
TRBJ1-1 | TRBD1 | TRBV7-2 | once | TGTGCCAGCAGCCAAGGACAGGCCCCTGAAGCTTTCTTT | CASSQGQAPEAFF
TRBJ2-7 | - | TRBV20-1 | - | TGCAGTGCTAGAGCGGGAAAGGGCGCCTACGAGCAGTACTTC | CSARAGKGAYEQYF
TRBJ2-5 | - | TRBV20-1 | many | TGCAGTGCCACCTCTAGCGCGACCCAGTACTTC | CSATSSATQYF
TRBJ2-2 | - | TRBV28 | - | TGTGCCAGCAGTGACACAGGGTCCGGCACCGGGGAGCTGTTTTTT | CASSDTGSGTGELFF
TRBJ2-2 | TRBD1 | TRBV12-3/TRBV12-4 | - | TGTGCCAGCAGTTTAATGTGGACAGGGGGGACCGGGGAGCTGTTTTTT | CASSLMWTGGTGELFF
TRBJ2-7 | TRBD1 | TRBV6-4 | - | TGTGCCAGCAGTGACTCGAGGCGACAGGGGGCGCGACGACGACGGCCGGGCTATTACGAGCAGTACTTC | CASSDSRRQGARRRRPGYYEQYF
TRBJ2-5 | - | TRBV7-7 | - | TGTGCTAGCAGCTTAGGGTTAAGTAGCTTTGAAGAGACCCAGTACTTC | CASSLGLSSFEETQYF
TRBJ2-3 | TRBD2 | TRBV20-1 | - | TGCAGTGCTACTCCGGGACTAGCGGGAGGGCTCGGAGATTATTTT | CSATPGLAGGLGDYF
TRBJ2-3 | - | TRBV20-1 | - | TGCAGTGCTTCCCCGCACACAGATACGCAGTATTTT | CSASPHTDTQYF
TRBJ2-7 | TRBD2 | TRBV7-2 | few | TGTGCCAGCAGCTTGACAACCGGGACTAGCGTCCTCTCCTACGAGCAGTACTTC | CASSLTTGTSVLSYEQYF
TRBJ1-4 | - | TRBV20-1 | few | TGCAGTGCTAGAAATTCCGGGGCTTGGAACGAAAAACTGTTTTTT | CSARNSGAWNEKLFF
TRBJ1-1 | - | TRBV12-3/TRBV12-4 | few | TGTGCCAGCAGTTTGTTGGTGAACACTGAAGCTTTCTTT | CASSLLVNTEAFF